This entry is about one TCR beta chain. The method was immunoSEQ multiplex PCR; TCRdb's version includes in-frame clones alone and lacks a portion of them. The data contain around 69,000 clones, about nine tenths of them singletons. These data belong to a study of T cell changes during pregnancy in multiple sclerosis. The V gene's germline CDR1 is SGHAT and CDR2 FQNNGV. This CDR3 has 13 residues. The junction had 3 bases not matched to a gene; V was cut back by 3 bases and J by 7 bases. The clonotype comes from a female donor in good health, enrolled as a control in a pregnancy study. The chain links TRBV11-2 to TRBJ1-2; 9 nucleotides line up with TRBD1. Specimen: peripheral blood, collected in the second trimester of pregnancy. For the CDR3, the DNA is TGTGCCAGCAGCTTGGACAGGGGAGTTGGCTACACCTTC. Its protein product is CASSLDRGVGYTF.